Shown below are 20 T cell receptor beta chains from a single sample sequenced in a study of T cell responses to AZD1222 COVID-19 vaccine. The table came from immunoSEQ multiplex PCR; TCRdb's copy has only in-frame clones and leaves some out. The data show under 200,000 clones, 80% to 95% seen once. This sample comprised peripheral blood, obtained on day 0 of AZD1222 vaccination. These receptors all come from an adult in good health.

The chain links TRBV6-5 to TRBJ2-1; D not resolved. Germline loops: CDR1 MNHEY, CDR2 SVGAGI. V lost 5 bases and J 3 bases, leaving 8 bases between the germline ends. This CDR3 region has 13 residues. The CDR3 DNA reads TGTGCCAGCAGTCGCCAAGACTACAATGAGCAGTTCTTC. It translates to CASSRQDYNEQFF.

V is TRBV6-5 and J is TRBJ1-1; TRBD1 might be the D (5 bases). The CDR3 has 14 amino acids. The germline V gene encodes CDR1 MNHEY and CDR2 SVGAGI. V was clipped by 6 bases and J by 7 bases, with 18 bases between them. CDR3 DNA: TGTGCCAGCAGCCAGGGACGCCGGCAGGGTGAAGCTTTCTTT. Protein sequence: CASSQGRRQGEAFF.

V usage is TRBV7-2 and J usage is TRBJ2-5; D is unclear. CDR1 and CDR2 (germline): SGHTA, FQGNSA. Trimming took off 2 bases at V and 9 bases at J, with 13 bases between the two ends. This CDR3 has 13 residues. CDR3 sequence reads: CASSLSDRRAQYF. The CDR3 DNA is TGTGCCAGCAGCTTAAGTGATAGAAGGGCCCAGTACTTC.

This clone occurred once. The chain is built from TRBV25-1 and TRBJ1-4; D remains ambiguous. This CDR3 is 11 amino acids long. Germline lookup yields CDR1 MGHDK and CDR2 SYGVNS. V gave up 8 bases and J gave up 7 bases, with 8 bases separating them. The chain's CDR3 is CASLFGEKLFF. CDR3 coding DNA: TGTGCCAGCTTATTCGGTGAAAAACTGTTTTTT. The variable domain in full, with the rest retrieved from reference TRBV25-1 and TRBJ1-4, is EADIYQTPRYLVIGTGKKITLECSQTMGHDKMYWYQQDPGMELHLIHYSYGVNSTEKGDLSSESTVSRIRTEHFPLTLESARPSHTSQYLCASLFGEKLFFGSGTQLSVL.

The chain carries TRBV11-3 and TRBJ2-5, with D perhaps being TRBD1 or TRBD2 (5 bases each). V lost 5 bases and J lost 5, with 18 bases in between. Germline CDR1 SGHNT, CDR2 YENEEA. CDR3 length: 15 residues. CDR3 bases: TGTGCCAGCAGCCAGACGGGGACCGGGTTGGAGACCCAGTACTTC. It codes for CASSQTGTGLETQYF.

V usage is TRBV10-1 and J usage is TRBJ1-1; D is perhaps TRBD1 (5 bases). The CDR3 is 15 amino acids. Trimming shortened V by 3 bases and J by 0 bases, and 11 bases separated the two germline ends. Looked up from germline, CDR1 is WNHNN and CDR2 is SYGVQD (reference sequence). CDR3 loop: CASSDFRGVNTEAFF. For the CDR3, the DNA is TGCGCCAGCAGTGATTTTAGGGGCGTGAACACTGAAGCTTTCTTT.

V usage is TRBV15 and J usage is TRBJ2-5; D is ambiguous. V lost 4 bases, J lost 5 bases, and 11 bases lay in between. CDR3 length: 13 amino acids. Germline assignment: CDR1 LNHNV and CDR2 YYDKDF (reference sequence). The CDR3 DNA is TGTGCCACCAGCACTGGCTCTTGGGAGACCCAGTACTTC. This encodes CATSTGSWETQYF.

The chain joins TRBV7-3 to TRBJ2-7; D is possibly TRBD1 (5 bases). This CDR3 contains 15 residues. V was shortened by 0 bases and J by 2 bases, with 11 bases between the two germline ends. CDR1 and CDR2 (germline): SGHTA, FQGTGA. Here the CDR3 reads CASSLTGRPPYEQYF. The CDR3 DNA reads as TGTGCCAGCAGCTTAACGGGGCGTCCTCCCTACGAGCAGTACTTC.

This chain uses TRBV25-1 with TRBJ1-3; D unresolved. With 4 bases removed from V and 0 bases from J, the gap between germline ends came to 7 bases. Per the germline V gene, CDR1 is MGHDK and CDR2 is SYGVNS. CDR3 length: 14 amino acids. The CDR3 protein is CASSGPFSGNTIYF. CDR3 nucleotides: TGTGCCAGCAGTGGGCCTTTCTCTGGAAACACCATATATTTT.

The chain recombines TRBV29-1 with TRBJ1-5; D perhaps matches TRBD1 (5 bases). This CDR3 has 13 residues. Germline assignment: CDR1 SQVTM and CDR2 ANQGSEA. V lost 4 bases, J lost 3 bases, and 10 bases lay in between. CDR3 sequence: CSVAPGTNQPQHF. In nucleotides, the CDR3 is TGCAGCGTTGCCCCAGGGACCAATCAGCCCCAGCATTTT.

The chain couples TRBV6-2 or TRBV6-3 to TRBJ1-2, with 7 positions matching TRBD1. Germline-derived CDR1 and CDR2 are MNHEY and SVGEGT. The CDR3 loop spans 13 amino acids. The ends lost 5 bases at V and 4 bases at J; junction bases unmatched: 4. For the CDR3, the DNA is TGTGCCAGCAGTCTTACAGGGGCCTATGGCTACACCTTC. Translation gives CASSLTGAYGYTF.

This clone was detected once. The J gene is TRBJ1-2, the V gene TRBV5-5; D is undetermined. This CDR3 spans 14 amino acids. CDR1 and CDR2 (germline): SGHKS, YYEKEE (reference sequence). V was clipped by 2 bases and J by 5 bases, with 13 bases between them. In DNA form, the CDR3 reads TGTGCCAGCAGCTTCAATCCAAGCATATATGGCTACACCTTC. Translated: CASSFNPSIYGYTF.

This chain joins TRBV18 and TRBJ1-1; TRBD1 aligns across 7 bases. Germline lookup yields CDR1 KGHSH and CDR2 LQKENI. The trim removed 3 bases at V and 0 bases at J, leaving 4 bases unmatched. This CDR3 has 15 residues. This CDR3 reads CASSPSGQLNTEAFF. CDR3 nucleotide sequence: TGTGCCAGCTCACCCTCGGGACAGCTGAACACTGAAGCTTTCTTT.

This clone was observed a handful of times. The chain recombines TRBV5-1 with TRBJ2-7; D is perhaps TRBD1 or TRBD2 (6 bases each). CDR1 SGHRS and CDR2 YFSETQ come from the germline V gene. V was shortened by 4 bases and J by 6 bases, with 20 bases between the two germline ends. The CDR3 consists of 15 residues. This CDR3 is CASSPLEGERVEQYF. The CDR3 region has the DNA TGCGCCAGCAGCCCCCTGGAGGGGGAAAGGGTCGAGCAGTACTTC.

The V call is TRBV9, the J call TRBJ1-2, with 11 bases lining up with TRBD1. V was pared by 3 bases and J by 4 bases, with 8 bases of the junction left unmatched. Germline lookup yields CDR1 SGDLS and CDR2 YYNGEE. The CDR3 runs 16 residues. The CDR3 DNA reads TGTGCCAGCAGCGCCACCGGGACAGGGGGTCGCTATGGCTACACCTTC. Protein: CASSATGTGGRYGYTF.

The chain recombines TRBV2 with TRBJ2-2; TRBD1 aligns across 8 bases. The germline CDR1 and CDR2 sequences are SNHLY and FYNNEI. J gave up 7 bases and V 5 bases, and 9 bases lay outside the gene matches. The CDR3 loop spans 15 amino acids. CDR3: CASSWTGLSVGELFF. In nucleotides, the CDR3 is TGTGCCAGCAGTTGGACAGGGCTATCCGTCGGGGAGCTGTTTTTT. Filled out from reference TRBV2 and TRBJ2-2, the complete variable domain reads EPEVTQTPSHQVTQMGQEVILRCVPISNHLYFYWYRQILGQKVEFLVSFYNNEISEKSEIFDDQFSVERPDGSNFTLKIRSTKLEDSAMYFCASSWTGLSVGELFFGEGSRLTVL.

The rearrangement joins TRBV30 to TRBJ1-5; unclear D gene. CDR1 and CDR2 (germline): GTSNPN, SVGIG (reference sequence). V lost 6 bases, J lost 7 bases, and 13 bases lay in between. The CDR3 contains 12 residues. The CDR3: CACGREGQPQHF. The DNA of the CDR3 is TGTGCCTGCGGCCGGGAAGGACAGCCCCAGCATTTT.

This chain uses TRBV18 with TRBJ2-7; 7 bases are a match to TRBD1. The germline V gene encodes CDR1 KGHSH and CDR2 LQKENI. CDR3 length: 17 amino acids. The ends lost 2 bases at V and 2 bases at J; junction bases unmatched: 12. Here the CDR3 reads CASSPRVWDSEPYEQYF. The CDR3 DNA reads TGTGCCAGCTCACCAAGGGTTTGGGACAGCGAACCCTACGAGCAGTACTTC. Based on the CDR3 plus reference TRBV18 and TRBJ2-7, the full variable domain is NAGVMQNPRHLVRRRGQEARLRCSPMKGHSHVYWYRQLPEEGLKFMVYLQKENIIDESGMPKERFSAEFPKEGPSILRIQQVVRGDSAAYFCASSPRVWDSEPYEQYFGPGTRLTVT.

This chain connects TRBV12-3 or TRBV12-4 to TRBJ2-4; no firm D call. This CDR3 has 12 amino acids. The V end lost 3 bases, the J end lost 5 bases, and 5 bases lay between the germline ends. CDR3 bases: TGTGCCAGCAGTTTTAGGGAAAACATTCAGTACTTC. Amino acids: CASSFRENIQYF.

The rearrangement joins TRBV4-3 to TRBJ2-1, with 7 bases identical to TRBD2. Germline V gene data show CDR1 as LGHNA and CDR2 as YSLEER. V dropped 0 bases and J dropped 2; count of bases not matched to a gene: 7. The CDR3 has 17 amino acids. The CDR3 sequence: CASSQDLTGGTYNEQFF. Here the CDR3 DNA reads TGCGCCAGCAGCCAAGACCTTACGGGGGGTACCTACAATGAGCAGTTCTTC.